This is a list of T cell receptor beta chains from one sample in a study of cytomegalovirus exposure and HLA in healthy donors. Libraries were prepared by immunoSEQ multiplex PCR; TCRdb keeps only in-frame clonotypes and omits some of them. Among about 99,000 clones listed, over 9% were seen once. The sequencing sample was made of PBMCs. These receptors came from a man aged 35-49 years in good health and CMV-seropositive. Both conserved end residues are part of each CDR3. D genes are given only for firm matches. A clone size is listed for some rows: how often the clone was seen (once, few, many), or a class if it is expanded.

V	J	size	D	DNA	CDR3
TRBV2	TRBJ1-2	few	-	TGTGCCAGCAGTGGTACCGGGACTGATGGTTATGGCTACACCTTC	CASSGTGTDGYGYTF
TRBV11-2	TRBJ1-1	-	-	TGTGCCAGCAGCGTAAGGTACAGATTCATGAACACTGAAGCTTTCTTT	CASSVRYRFMNTEAFF
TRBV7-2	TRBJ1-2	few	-	TGTGCCAGCAGCCCGAGGGAAGGGGGTATCTATGGCTACACCTTC	CASSPREGGIYGYTF
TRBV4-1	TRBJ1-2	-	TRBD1	TGCGCCAGCCGGGACAGGGGGCTTCTCAACTATGGCTACACCTTC	CASRDRGLLNYGYTF
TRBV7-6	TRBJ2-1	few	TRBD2	TGTGCCAGCAGCCCTCAGAGGCGGGAGTACAATGAGCAGTTCTTC	CASSPQRREYNEQFF
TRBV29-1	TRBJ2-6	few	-	TGCAGCGTTGAATGGACATTCCTCCCATCTGGGGCCAACGTCCTGACTTTC	CSVEWTFLPSGANVLTF
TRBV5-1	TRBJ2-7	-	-	TGCGCCAGCAGCTTGGGCGGGGGCAGCGAGCAGTACTTC	CASSLGGGSEQYF
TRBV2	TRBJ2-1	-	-	TGTGCCAGCAGTGAACGAGGTTCCTACAATGAGCAGTTCTTC	CASSERGSYNEQFF
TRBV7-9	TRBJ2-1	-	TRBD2	TGTGCCAGCAGCTTAGGCGTTAGCGGGGAGCACAATGAGCAGTTCTTC	CASSLGVSGEHNEQFF
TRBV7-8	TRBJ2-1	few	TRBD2	TGTGCCAGCAGCTCACTAGCGGGAGAATGGAATGAGCAGTTCTTC	CASSSLAGEWNEQFF
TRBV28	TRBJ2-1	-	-	TGTGCCAGCAGCCTTACTAGTGTCGCCTACAATGAGCAGTTCTTC	CASSLTSVAYNEQFF
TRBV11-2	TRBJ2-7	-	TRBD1	TGTGCCAGCAGTTCTCACCGGACAGGGCCCTACGAGCAGTACTTC	CASSSHRTGPYEQYF
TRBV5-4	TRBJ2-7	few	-	TGTGCCAGCAGCTTGTCGGGACTGCAGACCTACGAGCAGTACTTC	CASSLSGLQTYEQYF
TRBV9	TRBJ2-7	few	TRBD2	TGTGCCAGCAGCGCCACTAGCGGGAGAGCTGAAGAGCAGTACTTC	CASSATSGRAEEQYF
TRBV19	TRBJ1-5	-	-	TGTGCCAGTACCAGGGTAGGGGATAGCAATCAGCCCCAGCATTTT	CASTRVGDSNQPQHF
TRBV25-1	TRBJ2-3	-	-	TGTGCCAGCAGCTTTAAGCGGACTGGAGATACGCAGTATTTT	CASSFKRTGDTQYF
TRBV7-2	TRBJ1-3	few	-	TGTGCCAGCAGCTTGGGCGCGGTAGGACTCTCTGGAAACACCATATATTTT	CASSLGAVGLSGNTIYF
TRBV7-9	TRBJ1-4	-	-	TGTGCCACCGGGTCCTTGTTTAATGAAAAACTGTTTTTT	CATGSLFNEKLFF
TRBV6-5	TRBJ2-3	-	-	TGTGCCAGCAGTGAAGCAGGTACGCAGTATTTT	CASSEAGTQYF
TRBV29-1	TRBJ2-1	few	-	TGCAGCGTTACAGGTAACAATGAGCAGTTCTTC	CSVTGNNEQFF
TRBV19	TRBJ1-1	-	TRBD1	TGTGCCAGTAGTAGTCAGGGGGCTGGAACTGAAGCTTTCTTT	CASSSQGAGTEAFF